This passage covers 15 T cell receptor beta chains from one sample sequenced in a study of cytomegalovirus exposure and HLA in healthy donors. Primers: 60 Vbeta forward and 13 Jbeta reverse. Sequenced by immunoSEQ multiplex PCR; TCRdb stores in-frame clones only, minus some. The sample has 110,000 or so clones; around 76% are singletons. The specimen was PBMCs. The receptors here all came from a man between 45 and 60 years old in good health and CMV-seropositive.

The chain recombines TRBV11-3 with TRBJ2-2, with TRBD1 as a possible D gene (5 bases). Germline loops: CDR1 SGHNT, CDR2 YENEEA. The CDR3 consists of 18 residues. V dropped 0 bases and J dropped 2 bases, with 16 bases sitting between them. The DNA for the CDR3 is TGTGCCAGCAGCTTAGACTCGATCGGACATAAAAACACCGGGGAGCTGTTTTTT. Its protein product is CASSLDSIGHKNTGELFF.

This clone was counted a few times. This rearrangement joins TRBV15 to TRBJ2-7; unclear D gene. Germline lookup yields CDR1 LNHNV and CDR2 YYDKDF (reference sequence). Trimming left V 3 bases short and J 0 bases short, with 9 bases between. CDR3 length: 14 amino acids. The CDR3 nucleotides are TGTGCCACCAGCAGGTCGACGGGCTCCTACGAGCAGTACTTC. It yields the protein CATSRSTGSYEQYF.

The V and J genes are TRBV11-2 and TRBJ1-2, with D maybe TRBD1 (6 bases). In germline, CDR1 is SGHAT, CDR2 FQNNGV. V shed 1 base and J shed 0 bases, with 21 bases lying between them. CDR3 length: 19 residues. The CDR3 spells CASSLGGGGRGNTNYGYTF. As DNA, the CDR3 is TGTGCCAGCAGCTTAGGAGGTGGTGGCAGGGGAAACACTAACTATGGCTACACCTTC.

The chain uses TRBV19 and TRBJ1-1; TRBD1 matches at 8 bases. Germline CDR1 reads LNHDA; CDR2 reads SQIVND (reference sequence). Unmatched junction bases numbered 4, after V lost 6 bases and J lost 1 base. CDR3 length equals 14 residues. The CDR3 region is CASRGQGRNTEAFF. The CDR3 bases are TGTGCCAGTAGAGGACAGGGAAGGAACACTGAAGCTTTCTTT.

This chain links TRBV5-6 with TRBJ2-3; no reliable D call. The CDR3 has 16 amino acids. V was cut by 0 bases and J by 0 bases, with 11 bases left in between. CDR1 is SGHDT and CDR2 is YYEEEE in the germline V gene. The CDR3 nucleotides read TGTGCCAGCAGCTTGGCCACATCCCCAAGCACAGATACGCAGTATTTT. It encodes CASSLATSPSTDTQYF.

This chain joins TRBV6-5 and TRBJ1-1, with D maybe TRBD1 (6 bases). CDR3 length: 15 residues. CDR1 MNHEY and CDR2 SVGAGI come from the germline V gene. Trimming pared 0 bases from V and 4 bases from J, leaving 12 bases between. CDR3 region: CASSYSLQGFTEAFF. CDR3 DNA sequence: TGTGCCAGCAGTTACTCTTTACAGGGTTTCACTGAAGCTTTCTTT.

The CDR3 sequence: CASSEQGTNTEAFF. The CDR3 nucleotides are TGTGCCAGCAGCGAACAGGGTACGAACACTGAAGCTTTCTTT. The V and J genes are TRBV7-2 and TRBJ1-1; D is possibly TRBD1 (6 bases). The V and J ends lost 5 bases and 1 base respectively, with 11 bases between them. CDR3 size: 14 residues. CDR1 SGHTA and CDR2 FQGNSA come from the germline V gene.

The CDR3 DNA reads TGTGCCAGTAGTATAGGGCAGGGGGTCTATGGCTACACCTTC. Translated, it gives CASSIGQGVYGYTF. The J gene is TRBJ1-2, the V gene TRBV19; TRBD1 agrees at 7 bases. This CDR3 is 14 amino acids long. V gave up 1 base and J gave up 4 bases; unmatched junction bases: 3. Per germline, CDR1 LNHDA and CDR2 SQIVND (reference sequence).

This chain links TRBV6-1 with TRBJ2-1; TRBD1 aligns across 8 bases. Trimming removed 9 bases from V and 7 bases from J; junction bases left unmatched: 11. Looked up from germline, CDR1 is MNHNS and CDR2 is SASEGT. This CDR3 has 14 amino acids. CDR3 DNA: TGTGCCAGTGACAGGGGTTGGATCGGTAATGAGCAGTTCTTC. It specifies CASDRGWIGNEQFF.

The CDR3 here is CASSREAEKLFF. The DNA of the CDR3 is TGTGCCAGCAGCCGGGAGGCGGAAAAACTGTTTTTT. The chain recombines TRBV5-8 with TRBJ1-4; D not certain. Trimming took off 4 bases at V and 8 bases at J, with 9 bases between the two ends. CDR1 SGHTS and CDR2 YDEGEE come from the germline V gene. This CDR3 is built from 12 residues.

V usage is TRBV5-1 and J usage is TRBJ1-2, with a weak D call TRBD1 (5 bases). Trimming cost V 4 bases and J 3 bases, with 10 bases left between them. CDR1 is SGHRS and CDR2 is YFSETQ in the germline V gene. This CDR3 is 13 amino acids long. The CDR3 region is CASSRQGDYGYTF. The CDR3 DNA is TGCGCCAGCAGCCGGCAAGGGGACTATGGCTACACCTTC.

This clone is judged medium-sized (0.01 to 0.1%). The chain uses TRBV19 and TRBJ1-1; TRBD1 agrees at 8 bases. CDR3 length: 16 residues. The V gene's germline CDR1 is LNHDA and CDR2 SQIVND (reference sequence). J gave up 4 bases and V 1 base, and 8 bases lay outside the gene matches. The CDR3 coding sequence is TGTGCCAGTAGTATAGGAGGGCAGGGGGCGCGCACTGAAGCTTTCTTT. This encodes CASSIGGQGARTEAFF.

V gene TRBV6-1 combines with J gene TRBJ2-7; 10 nucleotides align to TRBD2. CDR3 length equals 15 residues. The J segment lost 2 bases and the V segment lost 10 bases, leaving 11 bases of the junction unmatched. In germline, CDR1 is MNHNS, CDR2 SASEGT. The CDR3 nucleotides are TGTGCCATCTACTTGACTAGCGGGCCTCCCTACGAGCAGTACTTC. Protein product: CAIYLTSGPPYEQYF.

The gene calls are TRBV21-1 and TRBJ2-3; TRBD2 is taken as the D call from the table, unchecked against the DNA. TRBV21-1 is given as a pseudogene. This CDR3 has 16 residues. CDR3 nucleotide sequence: TGTGCCAGCAGCTATCCTCGGGAGAGCCACATAGATACGCAGTATTTT. It encodes CASSYPRESHIDTQYF.

The CDR3 reads CASSHYEQYF. The CDR3 DNA reads as TGTGCCAGCAGCCACTACGAGCAGTACTTC. The gene calls are TRBV11-2 and TRBJ2-7; D is undetermined. There are 10 residues in the CDR3. Germline CDR1 is SGHAT and CDR2 is FQNNGV. V gave up 5 bases and J gave up 3 bases, with 2 bases separating them.